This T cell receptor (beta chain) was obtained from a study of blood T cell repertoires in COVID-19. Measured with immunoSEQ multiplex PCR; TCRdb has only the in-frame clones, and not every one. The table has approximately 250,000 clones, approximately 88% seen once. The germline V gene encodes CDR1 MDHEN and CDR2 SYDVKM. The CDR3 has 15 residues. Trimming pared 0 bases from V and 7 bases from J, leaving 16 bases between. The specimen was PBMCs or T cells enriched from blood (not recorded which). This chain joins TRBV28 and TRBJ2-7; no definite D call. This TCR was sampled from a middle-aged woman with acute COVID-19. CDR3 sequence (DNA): TGTGCCAGCAGTTTATGGGCCCTGACACCCTGGGAGCAGTACTTC. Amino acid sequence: CASSLWALTPWEQYF.